This T cell receptor (beta chain) was obtained from a study of blood T cells in healthy people across ages. The CDR3 covers 17 residues. Looked up from germline, CDR1 is MNHEY and CDR2 is SMNVEV (reference sequence). V gave up 3 bases and J gave up 6 bases; unmatched junction bases: 12. General study results and limits: Among T cells, TCR beta diversity per million cells dropped roughly linearly as age rose.

This clonotype was seen a handful of times. Its antigen is currently unknown. Next came a second PCR, run for about 7 to 12 cycles, which used a sample-barcoded 5' primer along with a J-beta primer mix. TCRdb re-called the 5' RACE reads with MiXCR, one entry per CDR3 protein. This table has approximately 690,000 distinct CDR3 sequences, less than 45% appearing once. This TCR was recovered from an elderly man in good health. The chain recombines TRBV27 with TRBJ2-3; 10 bases match TRBD2. Sequencing was done on a sample of blood. CDR3: CASSLGPGAGGFDTQYF. CDR3 nucleotide sequence: TGTGCCAGCAGTTTGGGCCCCGGAGCGGGGGGGTTCGATACGCAGTATTTT.